Described below is a single T cell receptor (beta chain) sequence and its context. Its matching antigen is unknown. Unstimulated regulatory T cells (CD4+CD25+CD127-), CD4+CD25- non-regulatory cells, CD4 and CD8 cells were FACS-sorted from thawed PBMCs. The CDR3 spans 16 residues. Measured with immunoSEQ multiplex PCR; TCRdb has only the in-frame clones, and not every one. The sample contains hundreds of thousands of clones, about 80% of which appear only once. The data are from a study of Tregs in tolerant kidney transplant recipients. Findings and limits, study-wide: The most relevant donor-specific Treg TCRbeta repertoire apparently came from expansion with activated donor B cells. This study did not directly address biological reproducibility. Findings come from small patient numbers and require larger validation.

The source of this sequence is a human donor in good health. Source material: CD4+ T cells from blood. The chain combines TRBV21-1 with TRBJ2-7; the table's D call of TRBD2 was not tested on the DNA. TRBV21-1 is tagged as a pseudogene. The CDR3 nucleotides are TGTGCCAGCAGCAAATTAACTCCTCACCTACCCTACGAGCAGTACTTC. Its protein is CASSKLTPHLPYEQYF.